What follows are 22 T cell receptor beta chains derived from one specimen sequenced in a study of T cells expressing NK-cell markers. TCRdb reprocessed the 5' RACE reads and keeps a single row for each CDR3 protein, giving no DNA. The sample table includes 400,000 to 500,000 distinct CDR3 sequences. Sequenced input: blood T cells: a sorted CD56 or NKG2C T cell subset, CD4+ or CD8+ T cells, or bulk PBMC T cells (not recorded which). These receptors came from a woman between 18 and 75 years old in good health.

This chain uses TRBV7-9 with TRBJ2-5; TCRdb gives TRBD1 as the D gene, but with no DNA this cannot be confirmed. Germline CDR1 and CDR2: SEHNR and FQNEAQ (reference sequence). The CDR3 is 14 amino acids. This chain's CDR3 is CASSLDRVYETQYF.

The chain employs TRBV4-3 and TRBJ2-7. Germline CDR1 and CDR2: LGHNA and YSLEER. The CDR3 spans 13 residues. This CDR3 reads CASSQGQTYEQYF.

This chain links TRBV25-1 with TRBJ2-1; there is no DNA to check the TCRdb D call of TRBD2. CDR3 length equals 15 residues. Germline V gene sequence: CDR1 MGHDK, CDR2 SYGVNS. CDR3 sequence reads: CASSYSGGVYSEQFF. Based on the CDR3 plus reference TRBV25-1 and TRBJ2-1, the full variable domain is EADIYQTPRYLVIGTGKKITLECSQTMGHDKMYWYQQDPGMELHLIHYSYGVNSTEKGDLSSESTVSRIRTEHFPLTLESARPSHTSQYLCASSYSGGVYSEQFFGPGTRLTVL.

The chain links TRBV7-2 to TRBJ1-3; without DNA, the TCRdb call of TRBD1 cannot be checked. The CDR3 totals 14 residues. CDR1 is SGHTA and CDR2 is FQGNSA in the germline V gene. The CDR3 protein is CASSLGQGANTIYF.

The V gene is TRBV29-1, the J gene TRBJ2-3; TCRdb proposes TRBD1, but this gene call is untestable without DNA. There are 14 residues in the CDR3. Germline V gene lookup returns CDR1 SQVTM and CDR2 ANQGSEA. This chain's CDR3 is CSVEWTGRTDTQYF.

This rearrangement joins TRBV4-3 to TRBJ1-2; TCRdb returns TRBD1, unconfirmable since there is no DNA. This CDR3 has 15 residues. CDR1 and CDR2 from the germline V gene are LGHNA and YSLEER. The CDR3 loop is CASSPGTGQFYGYTF.

The gene calls are TRBV27 and TRBJ1-2; TCRdb selects TRBD1, and the lack of DNA leaves this call unchecked. This CDR3 contains 16 residues. Germline V gene data show CDR1 as MNHEY and CDR2 as SMNVEV (reference sequence). CDR3 region: CASSYRIGQSDYGYTF.

The chain couples TRBV11-2 to TRBJ2-4. The V gene's germline CDR1 is SGHAT and CDR2 FQNNGV. This CDR3 has 16 amino acids. CDR3 amino acids: CASSSIHSVAKNIQYF.

The chain carries TRBV18 and TRBJ2-3. Germline loops: CDR1 KGHSH, CDR2 LQKENI. This CDR3 comprises 14 residues. The CDR3 is CASSPSTRPDTQYF.

The J gene is TRBJ2-5, the V gene TRBV12-3 or TRBV12-4; the TRBD1 assignment by TCRdb is unverifiable without DNA. There are 16 residues in the CDR3. CDR3 protein: CASSLYGQGTQETQYF.

V is TRBV7-3 and J is TRBJ2-1; no DNA is available, so the TRBD2 call from TCRdb remains unchecked. Germline V gene data show CDR1 as SGHTA and CDR2 as FQGTGA. The CDR3 is made up of 15 amino acids. The CDR3 region is CASSSGGASYNEQFF.

The J gene is TRBJ2-1, the V gene TRBV11-2; the D call of TRBD2 rests on TCRdb alone, since no DNA is present to check it. Germline V gene sequence: CDR1 SGHAT, CDR2 FQNNGV. This CDR3 contains 17 residues. CDR3 amino acids: CASSPVPGLKSVDEQFF. Based on the CDR3 plus reference TRBV11-2 and TRBJ2-1, the full variable domain is EAGVAQSPRYKIIEKRQSVAFWCNPISGHATLYWYQQILGQGPKLLIQFQNNGVVDDSQLPKDRFSAERLKGVDSTLKIQPAKLEDSAVYLCASSPVPGLKSVDEQFFGPGTRLTVL.

This chain joins TRBV29-1 and TRBJ2-3. The CDR3 spans 13 residues. Per germline, CDR1 SQVTM and CDR2 ANQGSEA. Here the CDR3 reads CSVVPLGPDTQYF.

The genes are TRBV5-1 and TRBJ1-6; TCRdb indicates TRBD1, and absent DNA this call remains unverified. The CDR3 sequence is 14 residues long. Per the germline V gene, CDR1 is SGHRS and CDR2 is YFSETQ. This CDR3 reads CASSLGDNNSPLHF.

The gene calls are TRBV14 and TRBJ2-3; the TCRdb D gene call, TRBD2, has no DNA to confirm it. Per germline, CDR1 SGHDN and CDR2 FVKESK. This CDR3 has 16 amino acids. CDR3: CASSQADSGGADTQYF.

This chain uses TRBV20-1 with TRBJ2-1; TCRdb indicates TRBD2, and absent DNA this call remains unverified. Germline V lookup: CDR1 DFQATT, CDR2 SNEGSKA (reference sequence). This CDR3 is built from 16 residues. The CDR3: CSARDPSGRALIEQFF.

The chain uses TRBV7-2 and TRBJ1-1; with no DNA, the TCRdb D assignment of TRBD1 cannot be verified. This CDR3 is 14 amino acids long. In germline, CDR1 is SGHTA, CDR2 FQGNSA. CDR3 loop: CASSLDWADTEAFF.

The chain employs TRBV11-2 and TRBJ2-3. Germline lookup yields CDR1 SGHAT and CDR2 FQNNGV. CDR3 length equals 16 residues. The CDR3: CASSLVGSSSTDTQYF.

The chain combines TRBV29-1 with TRBJ2-1; TCRdb selects TRBD1, and the lack of DNA leaves this call unchecked. In germline, CDR1 is SQVTM, CDR2 ANQGSEA. The length of the CDR3 is 14 residues. This chain's CDR3 is CSVDRTTGYNEQFF.

The rearrangement uses TRBV14 and TRBJ2-1. There are 13 residues in the CDR3. From germline, CDR1 is SGHDN and CDR2 FVKESK. The CDR3 reads CASSQDYYNEQFF.

CDR3: CASSADRAAYEQYF. The chain employs TRBV12-3 or TRBV12-4 and TRBJ2-7; the D call of TRBD1 rests on TCRdb alone, since no DNA is present to check it. The CDR3 totals 14 residues.

The CDR3: CASSPTAGLGANVLTF. This chain joins TRBV7-9 and TRBJ2-6; TCRdb indicates TRBD1, and absent DNA this call remains unverified. This CDR3 has 16 amino acids. CDR1 SEHNR and CDR2 FQNEAQ come from the germline V gene (reference sequence). Drawing the rest from reference TRBV7-9 and TRBJ2-6, the complete variable domain is DTGVSQNPRHKITKRGQNVTFRCDPISEHNRLYWYRQTLGQGPEFLTYFQNEAQLEKSRLLSDRFSAERPKGSFSTLEIQRTEQGDSAMYLCASSPTAGLGANVLTFGAGSRLTVL.